A selection of T cell receptor beta chains follows, all from one sample in a study of CD8+CD57+ T cells in acquired aplastic anemia. TCRdb re-analysed the reads in MiXCR, keeping a single row per CDR3 protein. The sample contains about 190,000 distinct CDR3 sequences, less than 70% of which appear only once. Input material: sorted CD4+, CD8+, or CD8+CD57+ T cells (not recorded which) from PBMCs. The receptors stem from a human donor in good health, serving as a control. The CDR3 runs from the conserved cysteine through the conserved F or W. The D gene is left open where the match is weak. Some rows have no size entry. The others give once, few or many, or a class for an expanded clone.

D gene	clone size	V gene	J gene	CDR3 protein	CDR3 DNA
TRBD1	once	TRBV19	TRBJ1-3	CASSTRDRAGNTMYF	TGTGCCAGTAGTACTCGGGACAGGGCTGGAAACACCATGTATTTT
.	few	TRBV7-9	TRBJ2-7	CASSLLGPEQYF	TGTGCCAGCAGCTTACTGGGCCCCGAGCAGTACTTC
.	.	TRBV10-3	TRBJ2-5	CAISEGRGGETQYF	TGTGCCATCAGTGAGGGCAGGGGGGGAGAGACCCAGTACTTC
.	many	TRBV20-1	TRBJ2-3	CSATTLATSTDTQYF	TGCAGTGCTACGACGCTAGCGACGAGCACAGATACGCAGTATTTT
TRBD1	.	TRBV11-2	TRBJ1-1	CASSLEPDRLEGAFF	TGTGCCAGCAGCTTAGAGCCGGACAGGTTAGAGGGAGCTTTCTTT
.	.	TRBV2	TRBJ1-5	CASRGGVNQPQHF	TGTGCCAGCAGGGGTGGCGTTAATCAGCCCCAGCATTTT
.	.	TRBV6-1	TRBJ1-1	CASNGSLNTEAFF	TGTGCCAGCAACGGCAGTCTGAACACTGAAGCTTTCTTT
TRBD2	.	TRBV12-5	TRBJ2-7	CASSGTSFPGYEQYF	TGTGCCAGCAGTGGGACTAGTTTTCCCGGATACGAGCAGTACTTC
TRBD1	few	TRBV10-2	TRBJ2-7	CASSEAGQGYEQYF	TGCGCCAGCAGTGAGGCCGGACAGGGGTACGAGCAGTACTTC
.	many	TRBV19	TRBJ1-6	CASNQGDHSSYNSPLHF	TGTGCCAGTAACCAAGGGGACCATAGCTCCTATAATTCACCCCTCCACTTT
TRBD1	.	TRBV9	TRBJ1-5	CASSADRGKSQPQHF	TGTGCCAGCAGCGCGGACAGGGGGAAGAGTCAGCCCCAGCATTTT
.	.	TRBV10-2	TRBJ1-3	CASDGDGNTIYF	TGCGCCAGCGACGGGGACGGAAACACCATATATTTT
.	.	TRBV11-1	TRBJ1-6	CASSLGIYSPLHF	TGTGCCAGCAGCTTAGGCATTTATTCACCCCTCCACTTT
.	.	TRBV19	TRBJ1-4	CASSMTEVNEKLFF	TGTGCCAGTAGTATGACAGAGGTTAATGAAAAACTGTTTTTT
.	many	TRBV6-5	TRBJ1-6	CASSYSLRWGALHF	TGTGCCAGCAGTTACTCACTGCGATGGGGGGCCCTCCACTTT
TRBD2	few	TRBV7-2	TRBJ2-1	CASSFGGGADEQFF	TGTGCCAGCAGCTTCGGCGGGGGGGCCGATGAGCAGTTCTTC
.	.	TRBV27	TRBJ1-4	CASSLLGRIDEKLFF	TGTGCCAGCAGTTTATTGGGCAGGATCGACGAAAAACTGTTTTTT
.	many	TRBV7-2	TRBJ1-2	CASSLVGGAGYGYTF	TGTGCCAGCAGCTTAGTGGGGGGCGCGGGCTATGGCTACACCTTC
.	.	TRBV10-3	TRBJ1-1	CAISEGRGDTEAFF	TGTGCCATCAGTGAGGGCAGGGGAGACACTGAAGCTTTCTTT
.	few	TRBV10-3	TRBJ1-5	CASSYASAGMGRPQHF	TGTGCCAGCAGTTACGCTAGCGCAGGGATGGGTCGGCCCCAGCATTTT
.	many	TRBV2	TRBJ1-1	CASIEGFWSVGTEAFF	TGTGCCAGCATCGAGGGGTTCTGGTCGGTGGGCACTGAAGCTTTCTTT
.	many	TRBV12-3/TRBV12-4	TRBJ2-5	CASSNQEVQETQYF	TGTGCCAGCAGCAATCAGGAAGTCCAAGAGACCCAGTACTTC
.	.	TRBV12-3/TRBV12-4	TRBJ1-2	CASSFDTSLGGYTF	TGTGCCAGCAGTTTTGACACGTCACTGGGGGGCTACACCTTC
TRBD2	.	TRBV9	TRBJ2-7	CASSVGLAVYEQYF	TGTGCCAGCAGCGTAGGACTAGCGGTTTACGAGCAGTACTTC
TRBD1	.	TRBV28	TRBJ1-1	CASSLWDGDRGRNTEAFF	TGTGCCAGCAGTTTATGGGACGGTGACAGGGGCCGGAACACTGAAGCTTTCTTT
TRBD2	many	TRBV12-3/TRBV12-4	TRBJ2-5	CASSPRTSGGQETQYF	TGTGCCAGCAGTCCCCGGACTAGCGGGGGGCAGGAGACCCAGTACTTC
TRBD1	.	TRBV20-1	TRBJ1-1	CRSLGTGRDTEAFF	TGCAGGTCATTGGGGACAGGGCGGGACACTGAAGCTTTCTTT
.	.	TRBV20-1	TRBJ1-3	CSASRSHGNTIYF	TGCAGTGCTAGTCGCAGCCATGGAAACACCATATATTTT
.	many	TRBV6-1	TRBJ2-7	CASSEESGLSYEQYF	TGTGCCAGCAGTGAAGAATCGGGACTCAGCTACGAGCAGTACTTC
TRBD2	.	TRBV28	TRBJ2-7	CASSLFRSGGAYEQYF	TGTGCCAGCAGTTTGTTCCGAAGCGGGGGGGCCTACGAGCAGTACTTC
.	.	TRBV2	TRBJ1-1	CASSEMAGENTEAFF	TGTGCCAGCAGTGAAATGGCAGGGGAGAACACTGAAGCTTTCTTT
TRBD2	.	TRBV24-1	TRBJ2-1	CATSDLCPRGECNNEQFF	TGTGCCACCAGTGATCTGTGCCCCCGGGGGGAATGCAACAATGAGCAGTTCTTC
.	.	TRBV4-3	TRBJ1-2	CASSQETQPNYGYTF	TGCGCCAGCAGCCAAGAAACACAGCCGAACTATGGCTACACCTTC
.	.	TRBV5-1	TRBJ2-7	CASSLDGGPGEQYF	TGCGCCAGCAGCTTGGATGGGGGCCCGGGGGAGCAGTACTTC
TRBD1	.	TRBV2	TRBJ1-2	CASSEESGQVNYGYTF	TGTGCCAGCAGTGAAGAGTCCGGACAGGTCAACTATGGCTACACCTTC
TRBD1	many	TRBV7-3	TRBJ2-7	CASSLGSGQSYEQYF	TGTGCCAGCAGCTTGGGGTCGGGACAGTCCTACGAGCAGTACTTC
.	.	TRBV19	TRBJ1-1	CASVGEAFF	TGTGCCAGTGTCGGTGAAGCTTTCTTT
TRBD1	.	TRBV19	TRBJ1-4	CASSDPGTVNEKLFF	TGTGCCAGCAGTGATCCCGGGACAGTAAATGAAAAACTGTTTTTT
.	.	TRBV20-1	TRBJ2-4	CSARDLGTPKNIQYF	TGCAGTGCTAGAGATCTAGGGACACCCAAAAACATTCAGTACTTC
.	.	TRBV9	TRBJ1-1	CASSVAPVLGTEAFF	TGTGCCAGCAGCGTAGCCCCGGTGCTCGGGACAGAAGCTTTCTTT
.	.	TRBV7-9	TRBJ2-7	CASSGRGTLAYEQYF	TGTGCCAGCAGTGGACGGGGGACTCTAGCCTACGAGCAGTACTTC
.	.	TRBV24-1	TRBJ2-2	CATQPPGGSTGELFF	TGTGCCACCCAGCCTCCAGGGGGGAGCACCGGGGAGCTGTTTTTT
.	many	TRBV29-1	TRBJ1-3	CSVLSSGNTIYF	TGCAGCGTGTTAAGCTCTGGAAACACCATATATTTT
TRBD1	.	TRBV5-1	TRBJ2-7	CASSLDRVGFYEQYF	TGCGCCAGCAGCCTAGACAGGGTTGGTTTCTACGAGCAGTACTTC
.	.	TRBV27	TRBJ2-2	CASKAMGTGGLFF	TGTGCCAGCAAGGCCATGGGCACCGGGGGGCTGTTTTTT
.	.	TRBV7-9	TRBJ2-7	CASSDIPAYEQYF	TGTGCCAGCAGCGACATTCCGGCGTACGAGCAGTACTTC